The 24 T cell receptor beta chains listed next were all sequenced from one sample in a study of CD8+CD57+ T cells in acquired aplastic anemia. Template material for TCR beta VDJ and CDR3 profiling consisted of genomic DNA. TCRdb reprocessed the reads with MiXCR, giving one entry per CDR3 protein. The sample has more than 150,000 distinct CDR3 sequences; 50% to 75% are singletons. The sequenced sample consisted of sorted CD4+, CD8+, or CD8+CD57+ T cells (not recorded which) from PBMCs. These receptors were obtained from a human donor with severe aplastic anemia or a healthy control (not recorded which).

V gene TRBV20-1 combines with J gene TRBJ2-7; D is perhaps TRBD2 (5 bases). Per germline, CDR1 DFQATT and CDR2 SNEGSKA (reference sequence). V lost 3 bases, J lost 2 bases, and 11 bases lay in between. The CDR3 covers 13 residues. CDR3 residues: CSARRESTYEQYF. CDR3 DNA sequence: TGCAGTGCTAGGAGGGAGTCCACCTACGAGCAGTACTTC.

The J gene is TRBJ2-2, the V gene TRBV7-3; D unclear. CDR3 length: 15 amino acids. The germline gives CDR1 SGHTA, CDR2 FQGTGA. V lost 2 bases to trimming and J lost 3 bases, with 10 bases between them. The CDR3 nucleotides are TGTGCCAGCAGCTTAGGTCTAGTGCACACCGGGGAGCTGTTTTTT. It codes for CASSLGLVHTGELFF.

Concerning this clonotype: One junction end disagrees with the germline gene, perhaps due to a read error. The rearrangement joins TRBV7-2 to TRBJ2-3, with TRBD2 matching over 7 bases. The CDR3 length is 14 residues. Germline V CDR1 and CDR2: SGHTA, FQGNSA. The CDR3 region has the DNA TGTGCCAGCAGCTTAGTAACGGGAGGAGATAAGCAGTATTTT. This translates into CASSLVTGGDKQYF. Combining the CDR3 with reference TRBV7-2 and TRBJ2-3 gives the whole variable domain GAGVSQSPSNKVTEKGKDVELRCDPISGHTALYWYRQSLGQGLEFLIYFQGNSAPDKSGLPSDRFSAERTGGSVSTLTIQRTQQEDSAVYLCASSLVTGGDKQYFGPGTRLTVL.

The chain carries TRBV7-4 and TRBJ2-3; the match to TRBD2 covers 11 bases. Germline V gene lookup returns CDR1 SGHVT and CDR2 SQSDAQ. The CDR3 runs 16 residues. V trimming: 5 bases; J trimming: 2 bases; junction bases outside the gene matches: 6. The CDR3, as DNA: TGTGCCAGCAGCCTATCGGGACTAGCGGCCACAGATACGCAGTATTTT. It encodes CASSLSGLAATDTQYF.

V gene TRBV20-1 combines with J gene TRBJ2-7, with D tentatively TRBD1 or TRBD2 (5 bases each). The CDR3 contains 14 residues. Germline loops: CDR1 DFQATT, CDR2 SNEGSKA (reference sequence). Trimming cost V 2 bases and J 2 bases, with 13 bases left between them. The CDR3 DNA follows: TGCAGTGCTAGAAGTATAGGGACGGCCTACGAGCAGTACTTC. This sequence encodes CSARSIGTAYEQYF.

J is TRBJ2-3 and V is TRBV20-1; D remains unclear. The CDR3 consists of 12 residues. Trimming removed 2 bases at V and 6 bases at J, with 9 bases between. Germline-derived CDR1 and CDR2 are DFQATT and SNEGSKA (reference sequence). CDR3 DNA sequence: TGCAGTGCTAGACCCGAGAAGGATACGCAGTATTTT. Residues: CSARPEKDTQYF.

There are a few counts of this clonotype. This chain joins TRBV5-4 and TRBJ1-2; D is unclear. Germline loops: CDR1 SGHNT, CDR2 YYREEE (reference sequence). V lost 4 bases, J lost 0 bases, and 7 bases lay in between. The CDR3 totals 13 residues. The CDR3 DNA reads as TGTGCCAGCAGCACCGGGCCTAACTATGGCTACACCTTC. Translation gives CASSTGPNYGYTF.

This rearrangement joins TRBV5-1 to TRBJ2-7; D call uncertain. Germline loops: CDR1 SGHRS, CDR2 YFSETQ. The ends were cut back, 1 base at V and 3 bases at J, with 14 bases in the middle. The CDR3 runs 15 residues. The CDR3 sequence: CASSLSISTFYEQYF. CDR3 bases: TGCGCCAGCAGCTTGAGTATCTCAACGTTCTACGAGCAGTACTTC.

In its sample, this clonotype was seen once. This may arise from a read error, as a much more abundant clone is one base away. The chain employs TRBV6-6 and TRBJ1-2; 7 positions agree with TRBD1. The CDR3 totals 12 residues. Germline CDR1 is MNHNY and CDR2 is SVGAGI (reference sequence). This CDR3 is CASSYGDSESAF. CDR3 in DNA: TGTGCCAGCAGTTACGGGGACAGCGAATCCGCCTTC.

The sample holds one count of this clonotype. CDR3 DNA sequence: TGTGCCAGCAGCTATAGGCAAGAGACCCAGTACTTC. It encodes CASSYRQETQYF. The V and J genes are TRBV12-3 or TRBV12-4 and TRBJ2-5, with unresolved D. Trimming left V 6 bases short and J 2 bases short, with 7 bases between. This CDR3 is 12 amino acids long.

This chain joins TRBV20-1 and TRBJ2-1, with TRBD1 matching 9 bases. Trimming cost V 6 bases and J 7 bases; bases outside gene matches: 7. CDR3 length equals 13 residues. The germline V gene has CDR1 DFQATT and CDR2 SNEGSKA (reference sequence). CDR3 in amino acids: CSAPGTGRNEQFF. CDR3 coding DNA: TGCAGTGCCCCCGGGACAGGGAGGAATGAGCAGTTCTTC.

The rearrangement uses TRBV2 and TRBJ2-5; maybe TRBD2 (6 bases). Germline CDR1 SNHLY, CDR2 FYNNEI. V shed 6 bases and J shed 5 bases, with 19 bases lying between them. The CDR3 runs to 15 residues. CDR3 sequence reads: CASRRSNGGRETQYF. Here the CDR3 DNA reads TGTGCCAGCAGGAGGTCGAACGGGGGTCGGGAGACCCAGTACTTC.

The chain couples TRBV29-1 to TRBJ1-1; D remains ambiguous. The CDR3 loop spans 15 amino acids. Trimming took off 4 bases at V and 4 bases at J, with 19 bases between the two ends. CDR1 is SQVTM, CDR2 ANQGSEA, per germline. The CDR3: CSVVGGIPWSTEAFF. The DNA of the CDR3 is TGCAGCGTTGTGGGCGGAATCCCCTGGAGCACTGAAGCTTTCTTT.

This clonotype was observed once. This chain links TRBV7-9 with TRBJ2-3; TRBD2 matches at 11 bases. The CDR3 consists of 15 residues. Germline loops: CDR1 SEHNR, CDR2 FQNEAQ (reference sequence). V trimming: 4 bases; J trimming: 6 bases; junction bases outside the gene matches: 6. CDR3 nucleotide sequence: TGTGCCAGCAGCTCCGCTAGCGGGGGGTGGGATACGCAGTATTTT. It yields the protein CASSSASGGWDTQYF.

As concerns this clonotype: A much larger clone differs by one base, so this may be a read error. The rearrangement links TRBV6-5 to TRBJ1-1; 7 nucleotides match TRBD1. The CDR3 runs to 11 residues. Trimming removed 5 bases from V and 11 bases from J; junction bases left unmatched: 5. CDR1 is MNHEY, CDR2 SVGAGI, per germline. CDR3 sequence (DNA): TGTGCCAGCAGTAACAGGGGTGATGCTTTCTTT. The encoded protein is CASSNRGDAFF.

The rearrangement links TRBV9 to TRBJ2-1; 9 bases align to TRBD1. The CDR3 runs 14 residues. Trimming took 2 bases from V and 7 from J; bases not matched to a gene: 4. Per germline, CDR1 SGDLS and CDR2 YYNGEE. The CDR3 spells CASSVGQGLNEQFF. Written as DNA, the CDR3 is TGTGCCAGCAGCGTCGGACAGGGGTTGAATGAGCAGTTCTTC.

The chain has TRBV15 and TRBJ2-5, with D perhaps matching TRBD2 (6 bases). From germline, CDR1 is LNHNV and CDR2 YYDKDF (reference sequence). With 5 bases removed from V and 6 bases from J, the gap between germline ends came to 19 bases. This CDR3 contains 15 residues. The CDR3 is CATSPQRRALQTQYF. For the CDR3, the DNA is TGTGCCACCAGCCCCCAACGGAGGGCCCTACAGACCCAGTACTTC.

A remark on this clonotype: A junction boundary mismatches the germline segment, possibly from a read error. The rearrangement uses TRBV5-1 and TRBJ2-7; D perhaps matches TRBD2 (6 bases). The V gene's germline CDR1 is SGHRS and CDR2 YFSETQ. CDR3 length: 13 residues. The CDR3 sequence: CASCFGSGYEQYF. In DNA, the CDR3 is TGCGCCAGCTGCTTCGGGAGTGGGTACGAGCAGTACTTC.

With regard to this clonotype: The junction differs from germline at one of its ends, possibly a read error. The chain couples TRBV7-3 to TRBJ1-6, with no clear D. Per germline, CDR1 SGHTA and CDR2 FQGTGA. This CDR3 region has 13 residues. The CDR3 DNA reads as TGTGCCAGCAGCCCAGCCCCGAATTCACCCCTCTACTTT. Translated, it gives CASSPAPNSPLYF. Full variable domain (rest looked up from reference TRBV7-3 and TRBJ1-6): GAGVSQTPSNKVTEKGKYVELRCDPISGHTALYWYRQSLGQGPEFLIYFQGTGAADDSGLPNDRFFAVRPEGSVSTLKIQRTERGDSAVYLCASSPAPNSPLYFGNGTRLTVT.

The CDR3 DNA sequence: TGCAGTGCTAGAAATACAGCGAATTCACCCCTCCACTTT. Translation: CSARNTANSPLHF. The rearrangement joins TRBV20-1 to TRBJ1-6; D is unresolved. This CDR3 contains 13 residues. Trimming removed 2 bases at V and 7 bases at J, with 9 bases between. Germline loops: CDR1 DFQATT, CDR2 SNEGSKA (reference sequence).

V and J are TRBV10-3 and TRBJ2-1; D not certain. This CDR3 contains 12 residues. CDR1 and CDR2 from the germline V gene are ENHRY and SYGVKD. V lost 8 bases, J lost 7 bases, and 12 bases lay in between. The CDR3 loop reads CAIRTIENEQFF. DNA of the CDR3: TGTGCCATCCGGACGATAGAAAATGAGCAGTTCTTC.

The rearrangement links TRBV20-1 to TRBJ2-7; 9 positions agree with TRBD1. Germline-derived CDR1 and CDR2 are DFQATT and SNEGSKA (reference sequence). Trimming took 2 bases from V and 3 from J; bases not matched to a gene: 8. This CDR3 region has 15 residues. CDR3 protein: CSARPGQGPDYEQYF. CDR3 bases: TGCAGTGCTAGACCGGGACAGGGTCCCGACTACGAGCAGTACTTC.

This sequence joins TRBV19 and TRBJ1-3; weak D call: TRBD1 (5 bases). The germline CDR1 and CDR2 sequences are LNHDA and SQIVND (reference sequence). The CDR3 consists of 14 residues. V was clipped by 10 bases and J by 4 bases, with 17 bases between them. As DNA, the CDR3 is TGTGCCACAGGCGCCAGGGCAGTCGGAAACACCATATATTTT. As protein: CATGARAVGNTIYF.

V is TRBV5-4 and J is TRBJ1-5; tentative D call: TRBD1 (5 bases). CDR1 SGHNT and CDR2 YYREEE come from the germline V gene (reference sequence). V was cut by 0 bases and J by 4 bases, with 8 bases left in between. The CDR3 runs 14 residues. CDR3 sequence (DNA): TGTGCCAGCAGCTTGGGGGGCGGGAATCAGCCCCAGCATTTT. Translation gives CASSLGGGNQPQHF.